This is a list of T cell receptor beta chains from one sample in a study of identifying expanded T cells in peripheral blood. Some clones are missing from TCRdb's copy, which holds only in-frame ones; the method was immunoSEQ multiplex PCR. The sample contains 100,000 or so clones, about 90% of which appear only once. Sample: blood. Every receptor here comes from a person between 18 and 75 years old in good health. Each CDR3 is given with its conserved first and last residue. D genes are given only for firm matches. Only some rows state a clone size, as once, few, many or a class for expanded clones.

CDR3 DNA | CDR3 protein | V gene | CDR3 length | D gene | clone size | J gene
TGTGCCAGCAGTTACGGGGGCAAGGGCGCTGAAGCTTTCTTT | CASSYGGKGAEAFF | TRBV6-5 | 14 | NA | NA | TRBJ1-1
TGTGCCAGCAGCCCACGGACAGGACCTAACACTGAAGCTTTCTTT | CASSPRTGPNTEAFF | TRBV11-2 | 15 | TRBD1 | NA | TRBJ1-1
TGTGCCAGTAGTATAGATGAGGAGTACACTGAAGCTTTCTTT | CASSIDEEYTEAFF | TRBV19 | 14 | NA | once | TRBJ1-1
TGTGCCAGTAGTGTCGGGACAGGCACCGCTGAGCGGGGGAACAATGAGCAGTTCTTC | CASSVGTGTAERGNNEQFF | TRBV19 | 19 | NA | NA | TRBJ2-1
TGTGCCAGCAGCTTCAGGGCGATTCCCGGGGAGCTGTTTTTT | CASSFRAIPGELFF | TRBV5-5 | 14 | NA | once | TRBJ2-2
TGTGCCAGTAGCCAGGCCGAGGTCGGCGGAAACACCATATATTTT | CASSQAEVGGNTIYF | TRBV19 | 15 | NA | once | TRBJ1-3
TGTGCCAGTAGTAAAGTACTACAGGGGAATGGTGGAAACACCATATATTTT | CASSKVLQGNGGNTIYF | TRBV19 | 17 | TRBD1 | NA | TRBJ1-3
TGTGCCAGCAGCTTACATCCAGCGGGGGTCGAGCAGTACTTC | CASSLHPAGVEQYF | TRBV11-2 | 14 | TRBD2 | NA | TRBJ2-7
TGTGCTAGTGGAATGAACTCCTACAATGAGCAGTTCTTC | CASGMNSYNEQFF | TRBV12-5 | 13 | NA | NA | TRBJ2-1
TGTGCCAGCAGGAACACCGGGATCACCTACGAGCAGTACTTC | CASRNTGITYEQYF | TRBV6-5 | 14 | NA | once | TRBJ2-7
TGTGCCAGCAGCTTAGGGTCCAGCTCAACCTACGAGCAGTACTTC | CASSLGSSSTYEQYF | TRBV7-2 | 15 | NA | NA | TRBJ2-7
TGTGCCAGCTCGGACAGGGGAAACACCGGGGAGCTGTTTTTT | CASSDRGNTGELFF | TRBV19 | 14 | TRBD1 | NA | TRBJ2-2
TGTGCCTCGACAGGGCCGGTGAACACTGAAGCTTTCTTT | CASTGPVNTEAFF | TRBV10-3 | 13 | TRBD1 | NA | TRBJ1-1
TGTGCCAGCAGCTTAGTGACGGAGACCAACACTGAAGCTTTCTTT | CASSLVTETNTEAFF | TRBV11-3 | 15 | NA | few | TRBJ1-1
TGTGCCTGGAGAAATAGGATTAACTATGGCTACACCTTC | CAWRNRINYGYTF | TRBV30 | 13 | NA | once | TRBJ1-2
TGTGCCAGCAGGCCCGGGACAGGGGCGAACATTCAGTACTTC | CASRPGTGANIQYF | TRBV6-6 | 14 | TRBD1 | NA | TRBJ2-4
TGTGCCAGCAGCCCAAGCTTCGCGACAGGGGTGTTCTTC | CASSPSFATGVFF | TRBV7-2 | 13 | TRBD1 | NA | TRBJ2-1
TGCGCCAGCAGCCCCATCCCCCAAGGGGGGTTGAACACTGAAGCTTTCTTT | CASSPIPQGGLNTEAFF | TRBV5-1 | 17 | NA | NA | TRBJ1-1
TGTGCCAGCAGCCGTGGCTTTCCCGGGGAGCTGTTTTTT | CASSRGFPGELFF | TRBV7-3 | 13 | NA | NA | TRBJ2-2
TGTGCCAGCAGCTTAGTTGGGACAGGGGGCCACGAGCAGTACTTC | CASSLVGTGGHEQYF | TRBV7-2 | 15 | TRBD1 | NA | TRBJ2-7
TGTGCCAGCAGCTTAGCCCTTCAGGGGACACCGTACCAAGAGACCCAGTACTTC | CASSLALQGTPYQETQYF | TRBV11-2 | 18 | NA | NA | TRBJ2-5
TGTGCCAGCAGGAAAGGACTAGCGGGAGGGGGGGAGCAGTTCTTC | CASRKGLAGGGEQFF | TRBV6-5 | 15 | TRBD2 | NA | TRBJ2-1
TGTGCCAGCTCACCAGTGGGGGTTTCTAGCAATCAGCCCCAGCATTTT | CASSPVGVSSNQPQHF | TRBV18 | 16 | NA | NA | TRBJ1-5
TGTGCCACTGAGGATGTAGCGGGGGGGCTAAATGAGCAGTTCTTC | CATEDVAGGLNEQFF | TRBV19 | 15 | TRBD2 | NA | TRBJ2-1
TGTGCCAGCAGCTTGGCCCCGACGGAGAATTCACCCCTCCACTTT | CASSLAPTENSPLHF | TRBV5-4 | 15 | NA | NA | TRBJ1-6
TGTGCCAGCAGCCACGGACAGGGCCGGTACGAGCAGTACTTC | CASSHGQGRYEQYF | TRBV7-9 | 14 | TRBD1 | NA | TRBJ2-7
TGTGCCAGCAGAGGGTCTGGGGGGCTCTACGAGCAGTACTTC | CASRGSGGLYEQYF | TRBV2 | 14 | NA | NA | TRBJ2-7
TGTGCCAGCAGCTTGGAAGGAGTGACAGGGGATGAGCAGTTCTTC | CASSLEGVTGDEQFF | TRBV5-6 | 15 | TRBD1 | NA | TRBJ2-1
TGCGCCAGCAGCACCGACGGAGGACCCATGAACACTGAAGCTTTCTTT | CASSTDGGPMNTEAFF | TRBV5-1 | 16 | NA | NA | TRBJ1-1
TGTGCCAGCAGCCCCCTCTACGAGCAGTACTTC | CASSPLYEQYF | TRBV7-8 | 11 | NA | NA | TRBJ2-7
TGTGCCAGCAGCCAGCAGGTGGCGGCCGGCTACACCTTC | CASSQQVAAGYTF | TRBV7-8 | 13 | NA | NA | TRBJ1-2
TGCGCCAGCAGCTTGGAACAGGGGAATCAAGAGACCCAGTACTTC | CASSLEQGNQETQYF | TRBV5-1 | 15 | TRBD1 | NA | TRBJ2-5
TGTGCTAGTGGTTTGGTAGGGGTGGTGGGGGGGCTCAGTACTAACTATGGCTACACCTTC | CASGLVGVVGGLSTNYGYTF | TRBV12-5 | 20 | NA | NA | TRBJ1-2
TGTGCCAGCAGCCCTAGCGGGAACCAGCGCACAGATACGCAGTATTTT | CASSPSGNQRTDTQYF | TRBV4-2 | 16 | TRBD2 | once | TRBJ2-3
TGTGCCAGCAGCGTAGCGGGAGGACCAAAGGTAGGCAATGAGCAGTTCTTC | CASSVAGGPKVGNEQFF | TRBV9 | 17 | TRBD2 | NA | TRBJ2-1
TGCAGTGCCTCGACAGGGCATGAGCAGTTCTTC | CSASTGHEQFF | TRBV20-1 | 11 | TRBD1 | NA | TRBJ2-1
TGCGCCAGTAGTGGAGGCGACGGGGCCTACGAGCAGTACTTC | CASSGGDGAYEQYF | TRBV5-1 | 14 | NA | NA | TRBJ2-7
TGTGCCAGCAGTTACTCGACAGGCGGGGGTTATGGCTACACCTTC | CASSYSTGGGYGYTF | TRBV6-5 | 15 | NA | NA | TRBJ1-2
TGTGCCAGCAGCGTAGCGGGACATAACACTGAAGCTTTCTTT | CASSVAGHNTEAFF | TRBV9 | 14 | NA | NA | TRBJ1-1
TGTGCCAGCTCACCCAACAGGGCCGGGGTGGGCTACACCTTC | CASSPNRAGVGYTF | TRBV18 | 14 | NA | NA | TRBJ1-2
TGTGCCAGCAGCCCGGGACTAGCGGGAAGTTATGAGCAGTTCTTC | CASSPGLAGSYEQFF | TRBV5-8 | 15 | TRBD2 | NA | TRBJ2-1
TGTGCCGGTTCGGGGACAGGGTTTCAGCCCCAGCATTTT | CAGSGTGFQPQHF | TRBV2 | 13 | TRBD1 | NA | TRBJ1-5
TGTGCCAGCAGCAGCGTTGGGGGAGACGGCTACACCTTC | CASSSVGGDGYTF | TRBV7-6 | 13 | NA | NA | TRBJ1-2
TGTGCCAGCAGTGTAGAGGTACAGCCCCAGCATTTT | CASSVEVQPQHF | TRBV2 | 12 | NA | NA | TRBJ1-5
TGTGCCAGCAATAAAGCGGTAGGGGGAAATTCACCCCTCCACTTT | CASNKAVGGNSPLHF | TRBV7-2 | 15 | NA | NA | TRBJ1-6
TGTGCCAGCTCACCACCGGCCAGTAGCACAGATACGCAGTATTTT | CASSPPASSTDTQYF | TRBV18 | 15 | NA | once | TRBJ2-3
TGTGCCAGCAGCTTACGTAAAATGGGGGGAAACACTGAAGCTTTCTTT | CASSLRKMGGNTEAFF | TRBV11-3 | 16 | NA | NA | TRBJ1-1
TGTGCCAGCAGCACCCAGACAGGCACTGAAGCTTTCTTT | CASSTQTGTEAFF | TRBV7-2 | 13 | NA | NA | TRBJ1-1
TGTGCCAGTAGTAGAATAGACCGGGGTAGCTACACCTTC | CASSRIDRGSYTF | TRBV19 | 13 | NA | NA | TRBJ1-2